This entry lists 9 T cell receptor beta chains sequenced from one sample in a study of breast tumors, draining lymph nodes, adjacent tissues. TCRdb independently ran MiXCR on the multiplex PCR reads; one entry per CDR3 protein. The sample consists of about 200,000 distinct CDR3 sequences, roughly 31% of them appearing once. Breast cancer patients provided tissue from their axillary draining lymph nodes. Sequenced sample: axillary lymph node tissue. Every receptor here comes from a female donor with breast cancer. Some clones in this sample may be carry-over from other donors' samples.

The V call is TRBV4-1, the J call TRBJ2-5; 7 nucleotides agree with TRBD2. The CDR3 extends over 17 amino acids. Per the germline V gene, CDR1 is MGHRA and CDR2 is YSYEKL. After removal of 1 base from V and 4 bases from J, the junction contained 12 bases not matched to a gene. The CDR3 is CASSQGTGGFLGETQYF. The CDR3 DNA follows: TGCGCCAGCAGCCAAGGGACGGGGGGATTCCTCGGAGAGACCCAGTACTTC.

There are many counts of this clonotype. The rearrangement joins TRBV5-8 to TRBJ2-1; a weak D match, TRBD2 (6 bases). Between the trimmed V and J ends, which lost 0 bases and 7 bases, there was a span of 11 bases. Per germline, CDR1 SGHTS and CDR2 YDEGEE. This CDR3 is built from 14 residues. DNA of the CDR3: TGTGCCAGCAGCTTGGTGGAGGGAGGAAATGAGCAGTTCTTC. This gives the protein CASSLVEGGNEQFF.

In this sample, this clonotype turned up many times. V usage is TRBV7-3 and J usage is TRBJ2-3; D is possibly TRBD2 (6 bases). From germline, CDR1 is SGHTA and CDR2 FQGTGA. The CDR3 spans 13 residues. V lost 5 bases and J lost 6, with 12 bases in between. The CDR3 region is CASSMGGVDTQYF. The DNA of the CDR3 is TGTGCCAGCAGCATGGGCGGGGTGGATACGCAGTATTTT.

This clonotype was seen just once. It is unclear where the CDR3 begins or ends on the DNA, so no DNA is shown, and the CDR3 is as TCRdb lists it. The rearrangement links TRBV10-3 to TRBJ2-1; the table names TRBD1, a call not compared with the DNA. The CDR3 contains 24 residues when both ends are counted. The germline gives CDR1 ENHRY, CDR2 SYGVKD. Here the CDR3 reads CAHPEDSSIYLCSVRQASYNEQFF.

This sequence joins TRBV6-5 and TRBJ2-3, with 7 bases aligning to TRBD2. Germline lookup yields CDR1 MNHEY and CDR2 SVGAGI. V shed 5 bases, J shed 6 bases, and the junction held 14 bases outside the gene matches. The length of the CDR3 is 16 residues. CDR3 sequence: CASSPLGRGTPDTQYF. The CDR3 DNA reads TGTGCCAGCAGTCCACTAGGGCGGGGGACCCCGGATACGCAGTATTTT.

V gene TRBV5-1 combines with J gene TRBJ1-2; 10 bases map to TRBD1. Germline lookup yields CDR1 SGHRS and CDR2 YFSETQ. This CDR3 spans 13 amino acids. The trim removed 8 bases at V and 3 bases at J, leaving 4 bases unmatched. The CDR3: CASRQGADYGYTF. DNA of the CDR3: TGCGCCAGTAGACAGGGGGCTGACTATGGCTACACCTTC. The complete variable domain, with remaining parts taken from reference TRBV5-1 and TRBJ1-2, reads KAGVTQTPRYLIKTRGQQVTLSCSPISGHRSVSWYQQTPGQGLQFLFEYFSETQRNKGNFPGRFSGRQFSNSRSEMNVSTLELGDSALYLCASRQGADYGYTFGSGTRLTVV.

In this sample, this clonotype turned up many times. This rearrangement joins TRBV6-2 or TRBV6-3 to TRBJ2-1; 7 nucleotides align to TRBD1. The germline V gene has CDR1 MNHEY and CDR2 SVGEGT. CDR3 size: 14 residues. J lost 1 base, V lost 6 bases, and 3 bases had no gene match. The CDR3 is CASSRQGSYNEQFF. The CDR3 bases are TGTGCCAGCAGCCGACAGGGTTCCTACAATGAGCAGTTCTTC.

The chain links TRBV4-2 to TRBJ1-3; D perhaps matches TRBD1 (5 bases). CDR1 is LGHNA and CDR2 is YNFKEQ in the germline V gene. The CDR3 loop spans 16 amino acids. The germline V and J ends were trimmed by 3 bases and 0 bases, with 12 bases remaining between them. CDR3 sequence (DNA): TGTGCCAGCAGCCAGGGACTAGCGGGCTCTGGAAACACCATATATTTT. This translates into CASSQGLAGSGNTIYF.

This clonotype showed up just once. This rearrangement joins TRBV19 to TRBJ2-3, with TRBD1 matching 8 bases. Germline V gives CDR1 LNHDA, CDR2 SQIVND (reference sequence). Trimming took 4 bases from V and 11 from J; bases not matched to a gene: 14. CDR3 length: 15 amino acids. The CDR3 region has the DNA TGTGCCAGTAGTAAACAGGGGGTCGCCTACAATGAGCAGTATTTT. Translated, it gives CASSKQGVAYNEQYF.